This T cell receptor beta chain derives from a study of blood T cell repertoires in COVID-19. The CDR3 consists of 13 residues. The germline V gene has CDR1 SEHNR and CDR2 FQNEAQ (reference sequence). The ends lost 8 bases at V and 8 bases at J; junction bases unmatched: 6. Sequenced by immunoSEQ multiplex PCR; TCRdb stores in-frame clones only, minus some. The sample carries 90,000 to 100,000 clones, 75% to 85% recorded once. This sequence was found in a man aged 55 to 70 with acute or convalescent COVID-19. The rearrangement links TRBV7-9 to TRBJ1-4, with TRBD1 identical over 9 bases. Sequenced: peripheral blood. This CDR3 is CASQGQGGEKLFF. The CDR3 DNA follows: TGTGCCAGCCAGGGACAGGGAGGCGAAAAACTGTTTTTT.